One sample yielded the 14 T cell receptor beta chains listed below, sequenced in a study of blood T cell repertoires in COVID-19. This table comes from immunoSEQ multiplex PCR, and its TCRdb copy is limited to in-frame clones, with some not included. The sample has approximately 66,000 clones, just over 85% seen once. Sequenced sample: peripheral blood. The receptor source for this set is a man aged 45-65 years with active COVID-19.

The chain uses TRBV5-6 and TRBJ1-3; D remains unclear. V lost 0 bases and J 0 bases, leaving 7 bases between the germline ends. Looked up from germline, CDR1 is SGHDT and CDR2 is YYEEEE. The CDR3 is made up of 15 amino acids. The CDR3 is CASSLVGGSGNTIYF. For the CDR3, the DNA is TGTGCCAGCAGCTTGGTCGGCGGCTCTGGAAACACCATATATTTT. Using reference TRBV5-6 and TRBJ1-3 for the parts outside the CDR3, the full variable domain is DAGVTQSPTHLIKTRGQQVTLRCSPKSGHDTVSWYQQALGQGPQFIFQYYEEEERQRGNFPDRFSGHQFPNYSSELNVNALLLGDSALYLCASSLVGGSGNTIYFGEGSWLTVV.

The chain uses TRBV7-2 and TRBJ2-1; tentatively, D is TRBD2 (6 bases). The germline gives CDR1 SGHTA, CDR2 FQGNSA. This CDR3 comprises 15 residues. V shed 1 base and J shed 5 bases, with 12 bases lying between them. CDR3 protein: CASSLVAGWNNEQFF. The CDR3 bases are TGTGCCAGCAGCTTAGTTGCGGGGTGGAACAATGAGCAGTTCTTC.

Here the CDR3 DNA reads TGTGCCAGTACGACAGGGCTCGAATCACCCCTCCACTTT. Protein sequence: CASTTGLESPLHF. The V call is TRBV19, the J call TRBJ1-6, with 7 nucleotides matching TRBD1. V lost 7 bases and J lost 10; bases outside the gene matches: 7. CDR1 LNHDA and CDR2 SQIVND come from the germline V gene (reference sequence). This CDR3 is 13 amino acids long.

This chain connects TRBV12-3 or TRBV12-4 to TRBJ2-5; no firm D call. The CDR3 has 13 amino acids. V lost 3 bases to trimming and J lost 2 bases, with 7 bases between them. CDR3 nucleotides: TGTGCCAGCAGTTTGGGCTTGCAAGAGACCCAGTACTTC. Amino acids: CASSLGLQETQYF.

The genes are TRBV18 and TRBJ2-1, with D maybe TRBD1 (6 bases). Trimming stripped 4 bases from V and 2 bases from J, with 9 bases between. The CDR3 runs 14 residues. CDR1 and CDR2 (germline): KGHSH, LQKENI. This CDR3 reads CASSRDTTYNEQFF. CDR3 bases: TGTGCCAGCTCACGGGACACGACCTACAATGAGCAGTTCTTC.

The CDR3 spells CASGTRLSDTQYF. Here the CDR3 DNA reads TGTGCCAGCGGAACTAGATTGTCGGATACGCAGTATTTT. This rearrangement joins TRBV27 to TRBJ2-3; a possible D gene is TRBD2 (5 bases). This CDR3 comprises 13 residues. Germline lookup yields CDR1 MNHEY and CDR2 SMNVEV (reference sequence). The ends were cut back, 8 bases at V and 6 bases at J, with 15 bases in the middle.

This clone was observed a single time. The genes are TRBV7-9 and TRBJ1-1; D uncertain. This CDR3 contains 15 residues. Trimming removed 5 bases at V and 4 bases at J, with 17 bases between. Germline V gene lookup returns CDR1 SEHNR and CDR2 FQNEAQ (reference sequence). In nucleotides, the CDR3 is TGTGCCAGCAGCCGACACAGCGGATCGAGCACTGAAGCTTTCTTT. Protein product: CASSRHSGSSTEAFF.

V gene TRBV6-5 combines with J gene TRBJ2-1, with D perhaps TRBD1 (6 bases). The CDR3 spans 14 residues. V gave up 7 bases and J gave up 12 bases, with 22 bases separating them. Per germline, CDR1 MNHEY and CDR2 SVGAGI. This CDR3 is CASKFAAGEFWQFF. The CDR3 DNA reads as TGTGCCAGCAAATTCGCCGCAGGGGAATTTTGGCAGTTCTTC.

This clone was recorded a few times. The chain couples TRBV2 to TRBJ1-6; 9 nucleotides line up with TRBD1. The trim removed 8 bases at V and 6 bases at J, leaving 5 bases unmatched. The CDR3 contains 14 residues. Germline CDR1 reads SNHLY; CDR2 reads FYNNEI. The CDR3 DNA follows: TGTGCCAGCCAACTACAGGGGGCTAATTCACCCCTCCACTTT. This gives the protein CASQLQGANSPLHF.

The chain recombines TRBV12-3 or TRBV12-4 with TRBJ2-1; the D gene is possibly TRBD2 (5 bases). This CDR3 region has 13 residues. The V gene lost 6 bases and the J gene lost 5 bases, with 11 bases spanning the gap. CDR3 loop: CASSPGLDNEQFF. The DNA of the CDR3 is TGTGCCAGCAGCCCAGGACTGGACAATGAGCAGTTCTTC.

V gene TRBV25-1 combines with J gene TRBJ1-2; 8 positions agree with TRBD1. CDR1 and CDR2 from the germline V gene are MGHDK and SYGVNS. The CDR3 spans 17 residues. V shed 2 bases, J shed 6 bases, and the junction held 14 bases outside the gene matches. CDR3: CASSEASGDRRGNGYTF. CDR3 DNA sequence: TGTGCCAGCAGTGAAGCGAGCGGGGACAGGAGAGGCAATGGCTACACCTTC.

J is TRBJ1-3 and V is TRBV6-6, with 7 bases matching TRBD1. The V gene end was trimmed by 5 bases and the J gene end by 2 bases; junction bases not matched to a gene: 12. Germline V gene lookup returns CDR1 MNHNY and CDR2 SVGAGI (reference sequence). The CDR3 extends over 17 amino acids. The CDR3 sequence: CASSPRDSQHTGNTIYF. The CDR3 DNA is TGTGCCAGCAGTCCCCGGGACAGCCAACACACTGGAAACACCATATATTTT.

The chain employs TRBV5-1 and TRBJ1-5; 9 bases agree with TRBD1. The CDR3 has 15 amino acids. Germline V gene sequence: CDR1 SGHRS, CDR2 YFSETQ. Trimming removed 0 bases from V and 5 bases from J; junction bases left unmatched: 3. CDR3 DNA: TGCGCCAGCAGCTTGGATGGGACAGGGTATCAGCCCCAGCATTTT. Its protein is CASSLDGTGYQPQHF.

V usage is TRBV5-1 and J usage is TRBJ1-2; 10 bases agree with TRBD1. The CDR3 totals 14 residues. Germline values: CDR1 SGHRS, CDR2 YFSETQ. V lost 7 bases and J lost 2; bases outside the gene matches: 5. The DNA for the CDR3 is TGCGCCAGCGGCCGGGACAGGGGAAACTATGGCTACACCTTC. This encodes CASGRDRGNYGYTF.